This paragraph covers one T cell receptor (beta chain) sequence. Which antigen it targets is not known. Base qualities are not at hand, and no much larger clone is one base apart. These data originate in a study of identifying expanded T cells in peripheral blood (dated by TCRdb to between 2017 and 2020). Looking at the study overall: Four technical replicates, made by sequencing separate aliquots from the same pool of genomic DNA, were compared pairwise. Overall study results and their limits: The authors expected that over much longer intervals, such as months to years, biological variance in healthy repertoires might increase even further. Around 1.3 differentially abundant clones were flagged by the binomial model between technical replicates, whereas about 16 and 19 were flagged over approximately two weeks and four weeks, respectively. Across all healthy-donor time intervals, the beta-binomial model significantly cut both the number of clones called differentially abundant and the false-positive rate. Variance in clone template counts between approximately 2-week samples significantly increased with total template count across all healthy donors.

TCRbeta CDR3 regions were profiled by bias-controlled multiplex PCR amplification of genomic DNA with the immunoSEQ Assay. The original pipeline was this. To quantify the absolute abundance of each unique TCRbeta CDR3 region, the sequences were collapsed and filtered. Differential abundance was tested with two models: a binomial (Fisher-equivalent) model and a beta-binomial model that adds time-dependent variance fitted from healthy donors. Clones with fewer than 5 combined templates were removed, and a clone was called differentially abundant if the clone's Benjamini-Hochberg FDR was below 0.01. The form v = (b*log(k)+a)^2 was used to model beta-binomial variance as a function of total template count across the two samples. The immuneACCESS repertoire file appears here via TCRdb, limited to in-frame rearrangements. These files lack a portion of the clones; in checked studies, under half of the deficit traces to unresolved V genes, and the cause of the others is not known. V and J calls and clone size are those listed in that table; D and trimming were worked out from the DNA. For this sample the table gives some 75,000 clones, of which almost 90% were detected only once. The ten most abundant clones make up over 2.5% of the sample.

CDR3 length: 15 amino acids, cysteine to phenylalanine. Only the CDR3 region is kept as DNA, spanning 45 bases read in frame from base 1. The V end gives up 2 bases and the J end 5 bases, leaving 9 bases in the junction not matched to a gene. The germline V gene (reference sequence) provides CDR1 GTSNPN and CDR2 SVGIG. During the collection period, no immune events, such as infections, were documented for the healthy donors. Healthy-donor blood repertoires served as a training cohort to calibrate time-dependent variance in a beta-binomial model of T-cell clone differential abundance. The training cohort included 10 or so healthy donors, of whom 3 were female and 7 were male. The donors were between about 25 and 65 years old, with an average age of roughly 40 years. Whole blood was collected from each healthy donor at three time points spaced around 2 weeks apart and obtained from a commercial supplier. For immunosequencing, genomic DNA was extracted from unsorted whole blood.

What was sequenced was blood. The sequence links TRBV30 to TRBJ2-5; TRBD1 aligns with 9 central bases. The TCR was taken from a person between 18 and 75 years old in good health. The CDR3 region has the sequence CAWSNIRTGAETQYF. The nucleotide sequence is TGTGCCTGGAGTAATATAAGGACAGGGGCGGAGACCCAGTACTTC.